The T cell receptor beta chain described here comes from a study of blood T cell repertoires in COVID-19. Study overall: PBMCs, B-cell-depleted T cells, or T cells were the source of the cDNA or gDNA that made up the material.

Seattle cases were enrolled at active infection and followed longitudinally. The ends lost 5 bases at V and 0 bases at J; junction bases unmatched: 8. The CDR3 covers 17 residues. The germline CDR1 and CDR2 sequences are SGHTA and FQGNSA. The data were produced by immunoSEQ multiplex PCR, yet TCRdb's version contains in-frame clones alone and is incomplete. This sample has approximately 33,000 clones, with 88% found just once. This chain connects TRBV7-2 to TRBJ2-7; TRBD2 matches 12 bases. The sequence was collected from a man in his sixties with COVID-19, enrolled during active disease. Material for sequencing was peripheral blood. The CDR3 spells CASSPGLAGSLSYEQYF. The DNA of the CDR3 is TGTGCCAGCAGCCCCGGACTAGCGGGGTCACTCTCCTACGAGCAGTACTTC.